The 22 T cell receptor beta chains given below trace back to one sample, sequenced in a study of naive and memory T cell subsets. The SP2 primer and nested alpha and beta constant region primers amplified ligated cDNA in four rounds. MiXCR was run by TCRdb on the UMI-ligation and nested PCR reads, yielding one entry per CDR3 protein. This table holds 20,000 to 25,000 distinct CDR3 sequences, 6% found once. The treatment is: skin biopsy from PPD injection site in Mantoux-positive individual. An oligonucleotide containing a UMI was ligated to the 3' end of TCR cDNA. This specimen was skin, taken from a tuberculin skin test site. The receptors were gathered from an adult in good health.

This clonotype was seen ten or more times. This rearrangement joins TRBV28 to TRBJ1-2; TRBD1 might be the D (6 bases). Germline values: CDR1 MDHEN, CDR2 SYDVKM. With 6 bases removed from V and 3 bases from J, the gap between germline ends came to 8 bases. The CDR3 has 12 amino acids. CDR3 nucleotide sequence: TGTGCCAGCAGCTACAGGGACTATGGCTACACCTTC. It codes for CASSYRDYGYTF.

This clonotype was picked up many times. The V and J genes are TRBV4-1 and TRBJ2-1; no firm D call. V was pared by 4 bases and J by 4 bases, with 20 bases between. Germline CDR1 and CDR2: MGHRA and YSYEKL. The CDR3 consists of 17 residues. The CDR3 sequence: CASSPPYRRTLYNEQFF. DNA for the CDR3: TGCGCCAGCAGCCCCCCGTATAGGCGGACCCTATACAATGAGCAGTTCTTC.

The gene calls are TRBV12-5 and TRBJ1-5, with D possibly TRBD1 on 5 matching bases. The V end lost 2 bases, the J end lost 5 bases, and 19 bases lay between the germline ends. The germline CDR1 and CDR2 sequences are LGHNT and FRNRAP. The CDR3 length is 17 residues. CDR3 loop: CASGLSRGFPSDQPQHF. CDR3 DNA: TGTGCTAGTGGTTTGTCGAGGGGTTTCCCGAGCGATCAGCCCCAGCATTTT.

By sample share, this clonotype is medium-sized. This CDR3 reads CAISTPRGDYSGNTIYF. In nucleotides, the CDR3 is TGTGCCATCAGCACCCCTCGGGGGGACTACTCTGGAAACACCATATATTTT. The chain has TRBV10-3 and TRBJ1-3; perhaps TRBD1 as D (5 bases). V lost 6 bases, J lost 0 bases, and 18 bases lay in between. Per the germline V gene, CDR1 is ENHRY and CDR2 is SYGVKD. This CDR3 region has 17 residues.

In its sample, this clonotype was seen many times. The J gene is TRBJ1-2, the V gene TRBV29-1; 8 bases align to TRBD1. The CDR3 runs 14 residues. The V and J ends lost 6 bases and 4 bases, in that order; junction bases with no gene match: 10. From germline, CDR1 is SQVTM and CDR2 ANQGSEA. The CDR3 is CSVGQAGDFYGYTF. Here the CDR3 DNA reads TGCAGCGTGGGACAGGCAGGGGACTTCTATGGCTACACCTTC.

This clonotype was detected a few times. The chain couples TRBV7-2 to TRBJ2-3, with a possible D match to TRBD2 (6 bases). CDR3 length: 15 residues. The V and J ends lost 3 bases and 0 bases respectively, with 10 bases between them. Germline CDR1 is SGHTA and CDR2 is FQGNSA. The CDR3 protein is CASSLTGLSTDTQYF. Here the CDR3 DNA reads TGTGCCAGCAGCTTGACGGGACTTAGCACAGATACGCAGTATTTT.

This clonotype was seen many times. The J gene is TRBJ2-1, the V gene TRBV15, with TRBD2 matching 9 bases. The germline CDR1 and CDR2 sequences are LNHNV and YYDKDF (reference sequence). V was pared by 2 bases and J by 0 bases, with 14 bases of the junction left unmatched. CDR3 size: 20 residues. The CDR3 protein is CATSRPTSEGGRASYNEQFF. CDR3 DNA sequence: TGTGCCACCAGCAGACCCACATCCGAGGGCGGGAGGGCCTCCTACAATGAGCAGTTCTTC.

The chain uses TRBV19 and TRBJ1-1, with D hard to call. Germline CDR1 and CDR2: LNHDA and SQIVND (reference sequence). Deletions cut 3 bases from V and 3 bases from J, with 8 bases between. The CDR3 runs to 13 residues. CDR3 DNA: TGTGCCAGTAGTATTGGGAGTTACACTGAAGCTTTCTTT. This codes for CASSIGSYTEAFF.

This clonotype has a handful of counts. The CDR3 loop reads CSVVTGSGNTIYF. Written as DNA, the CDR3 is TGCAGCGTTGTGACAGGCTCTGGAAACACCATATATTTT. This chain uses TRBV29-1 with TRBJ1-3, with D perhaps TRBD1 (6 bases). Germline V lookup: CDR1 SQVTM, CDR2 ANQGSEA. V was clipped by 4 bases and J by 0 bases, with 7 bases between them. This CDR3 is built from 13 residues.

This clonotype was counted many times. The chain employs TRBV18 and TRBJ2-3; D ambiguous. The V gene's germline CDR1 is KGHSH and CDR2 LQKENI. CDR3 length equals 13 residues. V was cut by 2 bases and J by 3 bases, with 6 bases left in between. In nucleotides, the CDR3 is TGTGCCAGCTCACCAAAGATGACAGATACGCAGTATTTT. It codes for CASSPKMTDTQYF.

V is TRBV7-2 and J is TRBJ1-2, with 8 bases identical to TRBD1. The ends lost 4 bases at V and 1 base at J; junction bases unmatched: 11. The CDR3 length is 17 residues. Germline lookup yields CDR1 SGHTA and CDR2 FQGNSA. Here the CDR3 DNA reads TGTGCCAGCAGCTCCCCATGGCAGGGGGCCCTTAACTATGGCTACACCTTC. This encodes CASSSPWQGALNYGYTF.

This clonotype was observed many times. The rearrangement links TRBV6-2 or TRBV6-3 to TRBJ2-1; perhaps TRBD2 as D (6 bases). The CDR3 spans 16 residues. From germline, CDR1 is MNHEY and CDR2 SVGEGT. The ends were cut back, 6 bases at V and 2 bases at J, with 17 bases in the middle. In nucleotides, the CDR3 is TGTGCCAGCAGAACCGACTTAGCGGAGCCCTACAATGAGCAGTTCTTC. This translates into CASRTDLAEPYNEQFF.

V gene TRBV18 combines with J gene TRBJ2-5; D is unclear. Germline assignment: CDR1 KGHSH and CDR2 LQKENI. Trimming removed 6 bases from V and 5 bases from J, with 13 bases in between. There are 13 residues in the CDR3. The CDR3 protein is CASSPEGIETQYF. CDR3 DNA: TGTGCCAGCTCCCCCGAAGGGATCGAGACCCAGTACTTC.

This chain connects TRBV12-3 or TRBV12-4 to TRBJ2-3; 9 positions agree with TRBD2. This CDR3 spans 15 amino acids. Germline trimming cut 6 bases from V and 4 bases from J; bases unmatched to any gene: 8. Written as DNA, the CDR3 is TGTGCCAGCAGCCCGCTGAGCGGGAGGCCAGATACGCAGTATTTT. The encoded protein is CASSPLSGRPDTQYF.

This clonotype was recorded only once. The conserved phenylalanine or tryptophan normally closing the CDR3 is absent here, so this likely arose from a read error. This chain joins TRBV5-1 and TRBJ1-6; D remains unclear. The CDR3 is 16 residues long. Germline assignment: CDR1 SGHRS and CDR2 YFSETQ. With 4 bases removed from V and 4 bases from J, the gap between germline ends came to 15 bases. Here the CDR3 DNA reads TGCGCCAGCAGCGACAACACATTCCAATATAATTCACCCCTCCACTAT. It encodes CASSDNTFQYNSPLHY.

The V call is TRBV12-3 or TRBV12-4, the J call TRBJ2-7; D is possibly TRBD1 (6 bases). This CDR3 region has 13 residues. V dropped 5 bases and J dropped 4 bases, with 12 bases sitting between them. This chain's CDR3 is CASSHPGVYEQYF. The CDR3 nucleotides read TGTGCCAGCAGTCATCCAGGGGTTTACGAGCAGTACTTC.

In this sample, this clonotype turned up many times. The CDR3 nucleotides read TGTGCCAGCAGCGGACAGGGGATCACCGGGGAGCTGTTTTTT. Translating it yields CASSGQGITGELFF. This chain joins TRBV6-6 and TRBJ2-2; 9 bases are a match to TRBD1. Germline assignment: CDR1 MNHNY and CDR2 SVGAGI (reference sequence). V gave up 6 bases and J gave up 4 bases; unmatched junction bases: 3. The CDR3 covers 14 residues.

This clonotype was counted ten times or more. The CDR3 spells CASSQDGQGVGGYTF. The CDR3 DNA follows: TGCGCCAGCAGCCAGGACGGACAGGGGGTGGGGGGCTACACCTTC. The chain uses TRBV4-3 and TRBJ1-2, with 10 nucleotides matching TRBD1. The length of the CDR3 is 15 residues. The germline V gene encodes CDR1 LGHNA and CDR2 YSLEER. V shed 3 bases and J 8 bases; nucleotides not matched to a gene: 9.

This clonotype appeared many times. V is TRBV5-6 and J is TRBJ1-1; 7 bases are a match to TRBD1. The CDR3 contains 14 residues. CDR1 and CDR2 (germline): SGHDT, YYEEEE. Trimming took 5 bases from V and 8 from J; bases not matched to a gene: 12. The CDR3 is CASSFGLQTGEAFF. The CDR3 bases are TGTGCCAGCAGTTTCGGACTCCAGACAGGGGAAGCTTTCTTT.

This clonotype showed up many times. The chain links TRBV4-3 to TRBJ2-3; tentatively, D is TRBD2 (6 bases). V was trimmed by 2 bases and J by 1 base, leaving 13 bases between them. This CDR3 has 16 residues. Germline values: CDR1 LGHNA, CDR2 YSLEER. CDR3 in DNA: TGCGCCAGCAGCCAAATAAGCGGGTCCGGCACAGATACGCAGTATTTT. Amino acid sequence: CASSQISGSGTDTQYF.

The V call is TRBV30, the J call TRBJ2-5; D assignment may be TRBD1 or TRBD2 (5 bases each). The CDR3 totals 14 residues. Germline CDR1 GTSNPN, CDR2 SVGIG (reference sequence). Trimming took off 4 bases at V and 7 bases at J, with 19 bases between the two ends. Here the CDR3 reads CAWTSLGPRGTQYF. In nucleotides, the CDR3 is TGTGCCTGGACCAGCTTGGGACCGAGGGGGACCCAGTACTTC.

Only a few counts were recorded for this clonotype. The V call is TRBV7-8, the J call TRBJ2-2; 8 bases are a match to TRBD2. Germline CDR1 reads SGHVS; CDR2 reads FQNEAQ. The CDR3 runs 16 residues. V lost 5 bases to trimming and J lost 0 bases; unmatched junction nucleotides: 5. CDR3 region: CASSVIAGSNTGELFF. The DNA of the CDR3 is TGTGCCAGCAGCGTGATAGCGGGGTCGAACACCGGGGAGCTGTTTTTT.